This T cell receptor beta chain was sequenced for a study of cytomegalovirus exposure and HLA in healthy donors. Regarding the study as a whole: Relative to the roughly 690-donor mean, N-insertions were reportedly fewer in an Asian-associated ancestry cluster in a later analysis. In a later analysis, specific HLA alleles were associated with 15,000 to 20,000 TCR beta sequences at a 0.05 false discovery rate. Data from an earlier analysis indicated that most TCR beta V segments were productive either about 87% or about 30% of the time. With DRB1 most and HLA-C fewest, TCR association rates differed between HLA loci in a later analysis.

Of note for this clone: Its antigen is unidentified.

The PCR made use of 60 Vbeta and 13 Jbeta primers. The assay was immunoSEQ multiplex PCR, and TCRdb's table has in-frame clones only and misses some. The data contain 35,000 to 45,000 clones, 70% to 80% of them seen just once; the ten biggest clones take up 3.4%. V was pared by 0 bases and J by 2 bases, with 2 bases of the junction left unmatched. CDR1 SGDLS and CDR2 YYNGEE come from the germline V gene. The CDR3 spans 16 residues. The sequencing sample was made of PBMCs. This receptor was taken from a woman aged 25 to 45 in good health and CMV-seronegative. The genes are TRBV9 and TRBJ2-1, with 10 nucleotides matching TRBD2. The chain's CDR3 is CASSVGSGRTYNEQFF. CDR3 bases: TGTGCCAGCAGCGTAGGTAGCGGGAGGACCTACAATGAGCAGTTCTTC. The variable domain in full, with the rest retrieved from reference TRBV9 and TRBJ2-1, is DSGVTQTPKHLITATGQRVTLRCSPRSGDLSVYWYQQSLDQGLQFLIQYYNGEERAKGNILERFSAQQFPDLHSELNLSSLELGDSALYFCASSVGSGRTYNEQFFGPGTRLTVL.